The clone carrying this TCR beta chain was found a few times. Unique molecular identifiers tagged the TCRbeta library. In TCRdb, the PCR reads were re-called with MiXCR into one record per CDR3 protein. The table lists about 610,000 distinct CDR3 sequences, roughly a tenth of them singletons. These data are taken from a study of T-cell reconstitution after alpha-beta-depleted transplantation in children. This TCR derives from a human donor who donated a stem cell graft to a child with acute myeloid leukemia. Source: PBMCs from the stem cell graft donor, taken from the stem cell graft.

The CDR3 sequence is CASSYSFSGRLYEQYF. CDR3 coding DNA: TGTGCCAGCAGTTACTCGTTCTCGGGACGCCTCTACGAGCAGTACTTC. V usage is TRBV6-5 and J usage is TRBJ2-7; D may correspond to TRBD1 or TRBD2 (5 bases each). Trimming pared 0 bases from V and 3 bases from J, leaving 15 bases between. This CDR3 spans 16 amino acids. Germline CDR1 MNHEY, CDR2 SVGAGI.